This T cell receptor beta chain came from a study of blood T cell repertoires in COVID-19. Study information: Italy, Spain and the United States were the sources of the convalescent and acute COVID-19 samples.

This clone showed up just once. Methods used by the authors: Using reference gene primer amplification, nucleated cell counts were estimated. Sequenced by immunoSEQ multiplex PCR; TCRdb stores in-frame clones only, minus some. That table is the source of V, J and clone size, and D and trimming were worked out from the DNA. The profile shows about 70,000 clones, more than 90% of them singletons. CDR1 is LNHDA, CDR2 SQIVND, per germline (reference sequence). Trimming took 6 bases from V and 0 from J; bases not matched to a gene: 2. The length of the CDR3 is 17 residues. The chain uses TRBV19 and TRBJ2-2; 15 nucleotides agree with TRBD2. Sequencing was done on a sample of peripheral blood. The clonotype was recovered from a human donor in a cohort sampled during active COVID-19. In DNA form, the CDR3 reads TGTGCCAGTAGCGGACTAGCGGGAGGGCCGAACACCGGGGAGCTGTTTTTT. It codes for CASSGLAGGPNTGELFF.